What follows are 28 T cell receptor beta chains derived from one specimen sequenced in a study of tumor-infiltrating lymphocytes in primary liver carcinoma. From about 490 ng of total RNA, TCR beta-specific cDNA was reverse-transcribed using a constant-region primer. TCR beta libraries came from three nested multiplex PCR rounds using slightly modified ARM-PCR. Rounds one and two of PCR, each of roughly 11 cycles, were primed with TRBV1-TRBV30 forward primers and a C-beta reverse primer. TCRdb recomputed calls from the multiplex PCR reads with MiXCR, one row per CDR3 protein. Among about 66,000 distinct CDR3 sequences listed, about 65% were seen once. The source material, about 20-30 mg of unsorted bulk tissue, was used to co-extract RNA and DNA. The specimen sequenced was liver tumor tissue from sampling region 4. The sample's subset: tumor region T4, right-lateral pole. The receptors originated from a middle-aged man with primary liver carcinoma and hepatitis B virus infection.

As regards this clonotype: Likely a read error: the CDR3 ends without its conserved phenylalanine or tryptophan. V is TRBV6-2 or TRBV6-3 and J is TRBJ2-2; weak D call: TRBD2 (6 bases). Between the trimmed V and J ends, which lost 4 bases and 7 bases, there was a span of 31 bases. This CDR3 is 20 amino acids long. Germline lookup yields CDR1 MNHEY and CDR2 SVGEGT. The CDR3 DNA follows: TGTGCCAGCAGTTGGACTACGGGCGCGGCTAGAGGGTTGTCTGGCGGGGAGCTGTTTCTT. Its translation: CASSWTTGAARGLSGGELFL.

This clonotype was picked up one time. The chain uses TRBV30 and TRBJ2-2; D tentatively fits TRBD1 or TRBD2 (5 bases each). V gave up 7 bases and J gave up 6 bases, with 27 bases separating them. This CDR3 has 17 residues. Germline V CDR1 and CDR2: GTSNPN, SVGIG (reference sequence). The CDR3 loop is CAFSGTLLASVAGELFF. The CDR3 bases are TGTGCCTTCTCCGGGACGCTGTTAGCCTCCGTCGCCGGGGAGCTGTTTTTT.

The chain employs TRBV12-3 or TRBV12-4 and TRBJ1-5; TRBD1 matches 8 bases. V shed 6 bases and J 15 bases; nucleotides not matched to a gene: 22. The CDR3 consists of 16 residues. The CDR3 DNA reads as TGTGCCAGCAGAAACTCTCAGGGGGCCGCTATTCAGTCCCTGCATTTT. Its translation: CASRNSQGAAIQSLHF.

On this clonotype: At one end the junction does not follow the germline gene, possibly because of a read error. The chain is built from TRBV4-1 and TRBJ1-6; D may be TRBD1 (5 bases). The CDR3 totals 16 residues. Per the germline V gene, CDR1 is MGHRA and CDR2 is YSYEKL. This CDR3 is CANSHHLQGADSPLQF. As DNA, the CDR3 is TGCGCCAACAGCCACCACCTACAAGGGGCGGATTCACCCCTCCAGTTT.

Comment on this clonotype: Lacking the conserved final phenylalanine or tryptophan, this CDR3 likely reflects a read error. The chain recombines TRBV11-2 with TRBJ2-1; a possible D gene is TRBD2 (6 bases). The CDR3 covers 19 residues. Germline CDR1 and CDR2: SGHAT and FQNNGV. CDR3 loop: CVSSLLKASGTGGKNGQFS. The DNA for the CDR3 is TGTGTCAGCAGCTTATTAAAGGCTTCCGGGACTGGCGGGAAGAATGGGCAGTTCTCC.

Only one count was recorded for this clonotype. This likely comes from a read error, as the CDR3 has no conserved phenylalanine or tryptophan at its end. The chain is built from TRBV4-1 and TRBJ2-1; either TRBD1 or TRBD2 may fit D (6 bases each). CDR3 length equals 10 residues. Germline-derived CDR1 and CDR2 are MGHRA and YSYEKL. The V and J ends lost 6 bases and 13 bases respectively, with 10 bases between them. This CDR3 reads CASRAGQQFL. The DNA of the CDR3 is TGCGCCAGCAGGGCGGGACAACAGTTCCTC.

Points on this clonotype: An end of the junction does not agree with germline; a read error may underlie this. The rearrangement links TRBV4-1 to TRBJ2-2, with 9 bases that match TRBD2. Germline V lookup: CDR1 MGHRA, CDR2 YSYEKL. This CDR3 comprises 18 residues. For the CDR3, the DNA is TGCGCCAGCAGCCAAGACAGCGGGGGGCCGTGGTACACCGGGGAGTTGTTATTT. This encodes CASSQDSGGPWYTGELLF.

Remarks on this clonotype: The conserved phenylalanine or tryptophan is not found at the CDR3 terminus, so this likely reflects a read error. The chain joins TRBV7-9 to TRBJ2-3; TRBD1 matches 10 bases. V lost 6 bases and J lost 2; bases outside the gene matches: 5. The CDR3 runs to 15 residues. The V gene's germline CDR1 is SEHNR and CDR2 FQNEAQ (reference sequence). CDR3 region: CASSLRQGATDTQYL. The CDR3 DNA sequence: TGTGCCAGCAGTCTAAGACAGGGGGCCACAGATACGCAGTATTTG.

The CDR3 here is CASSAGFTGELFF. The DNA of the CDR3 is TGTGCCAGCAGTGCGGGGTTCACCGGGGAGCTGTTTTTT. The chain has TRBV6-1 and TRBJ2-2; D may be TRBD2 (5 bases). The germline V gene has CDR1 MNHNS and CDR2 SASEGT. V dropped 4 bases and J dropped 4 bases, with 7 bases sitting between them. The CDR3 length is 13 residues.

As to this clonotype: The CDR3 does not close with the conserved phenylalanine or tryptophan, likely indicating a read error. The genes are TRBV6-1 and TRBJ2-7; 12 bases align to TRBD2. This CDR3 is 15 amino acids long. The V segment lost 6 bases and the J segment 10 bases; nucleotides outside the gene matches: 13. CDR1 is MNHNS, CDR2 SASEGT, per germline. CDR3 residues: CASRSRTSGGSEQYS. The CDR3 DNA is TGTGCCAGCAGATCAAGAACTAGCGGGGGGTCCGAACAGTACTCC.

The chain joins TRBV29-1 to TRBJ1-4; D not certain. The CDR3 is 13 amino acids. The V gene's germline CDR1 is SQVTM and CDR2 ANQGSEA. V gave up 8 bases and J gave up 7 bases, with 17 bases separating them. The CDR3, as DNA: TGCAGCCTTGGCGGAGGGATGGGTGAAAAACTGTTTTTT. The encoded protein is CSLGGGMGEKLFF. Combining the CDR3 with reference TRBV29-1 and TRBJ1-4 gives the whole variable domain SAVISQKPSRDICQRGTSLTIQCQVDSQVTMMFWYRQQPGQSLTLIATANQGSEATYESGFVIDKFPISRPNLTFSTLTVSNMSPEDSSIYLCSLGGGMGEKLFFGSGTQLSVL.

This clonotype showed up just a few times. The rearrangement joins TRBV29-1 to TRBJ2-2; 12 nucleotides agree with TRBD2. The CDR3 length is 14 residues. The trim removed 7 bases at V and 7 bases at J, leaving 7 bases unmatched. In germline, CDR1 is SQVTM, CDR2 ANQGSEA. This CDR3 is CSARLAGVVGELFF. The CDR3 nucleotides read TGCAGCGCGCGACTAGCGGGAGTGGTCGGGGAGCTGTTTTTT.

The rearrangement joins TRBV11-2 to TRBJ2-2; possible D gene TRBD2, 6 bases. CDR3 size: 17 residues. Germline V gene lookup returns CDR1 SGHAT and CDR2 FQNNGV. The CDR3 bases are TGTGCAAGTAGCTCGGCATTAGGAGGGGCGAACACCGGGGAGCTGTTTTTT. It specifies CASSSALGGANTGELFF.

Regarding this clonotype: This likely comes from a read error, as the CDR3 has no conserved phenylalanine or tryptophan at its end. The V call is TRBV29-1, the J call TRBJ1-1; no firm D call. Germline CDR1 SQVTM, CDR2 ANQGSEA. This CDR3 is 11 amino acids long. The chain's CDR3 is CRLIENTEAFV. In DNA, the CDR3 is TGCAGGCTTATCGAGAACACTGAAGCTTTCGTT.

A word on this clonotype: Sequence at one end of the junction differs from germline and may be a read error. The chain joins TRBV6-2 or TRBV6-3 to TRBJ1-1; D unclear. Germline V gene lookup returns CDR1 MNHEY and CDR2 SVGEGT. This CDR3 is 14 amino acids long. CDR3 in DNA: TGTGCCAGCAATTACTCGAGTCGGAACACTGAAGCTTTCTTT. It yields the protein CASNYSSRNTEAFF.

The chain links TRBV5-1 to TRBJ1-2; no clear D gene. This CDR3 has 15 amino acids. V dropped 9 bases and J dropped 8 bases, with 26 bases sitting between them. Germline V CDR1 and CDR2: SGHRS, YFSETQ. The DNA of the CDR3 is TGCGCCAACAGTTCGATAGGGTTTCGGGTTGACGGCTACACCTTC. Encoded protein: CANSSIGFRVDGYTF. The variable domain in full, completed from reference TRBV5-1 and TRBJ1-2, reads KAGVTQTPRYLIKTRGQQVTLSCSPISGHRSVSWYQQTPGQGLQFLFEYFSETQRNKGNFPGRFSGRQFSNSRSEMNVSTLELGDSALYLCANSSIGFRVDGYTFGSGTRLTVV.

Comments on this clonotype: This sequence may be a read error, since a much larger clone differs from it by one base. The J gene is TRBJ1-2, the V gene TRBV5-1; maybe TRBD1 (6 bases). This CDR3 contains 12 residues. Germline V gene data show CDR1 as SGHRS and CDR2 as YFSETQ. Trimming took 7 bases from V and 5 from J, leaving 12 bases between them. The CDR3 here is CASCQGQYGYTF. The CDR3 DNA is TGCGCCAGCTGCCAGGGACAATATGGCTACACCTTC.

This clonotype appeared a few times. A much larger clone sits a single nucleotide away, making a read error possible. This CDR3 fails to terminate in the conserved phenylalanine or tryptophan, so it likely reflects a read error. The chain carries TRBV25-1 and TRBJ2-5; TRBD2 aligns across 13 bases. This CDR3 has 16 residues. Germline V lookup: CDR1 MGHDK, CDR2 SYGVNS. The V gene end was trimmed by 6 bases and the J gene end by 5 bases; junction bases not matched to a gene: 9. The CDR3 DNA reads as TGTGCCAGCAGCCGACTAGCGGGAGGCCAGGAGGAGACCCAGTACTTA. Residues: CASSRLAGGQEETQYL.

Turning to this clonotype: Possible read error: a much larger clone is one base away. V and J are TRBV30 and TRBJ1-5; TRBD1 might be the D (6 bases). The CDR3 length is 15 residues. The V gene's germline CDR1 is GTSNPN and CDR2 SVGIG (reference sequence). The V end was cut by 7 bases, the J end by 2 bases, with 18 bases between. In nucleotides, the CDR3 is TGTGCCTTGGCCCTCGCGGGGGGCCGCAATCAGCCCCAGCATTTT. Amino acid sequence: CALALAGGRNQPQHF.

Note on this clonotype: A read error may produce the germline difference seen at one junction end. The J gene is TRBJ2-3, the V gene TRBV10-3; 16 bases are a match to TRBD2. The CDR3 loop spans 19 amino acids. Germline CDR1 and CDR2: ENHRY and SYGVKD. The CDR3 nucleotides are TGTGCCATCACTGGACCCGGGACTAGCGGGAGGGTAGACACAGAAACGCAGTATTTT. Protein sequence: CAITGPGTSGRVDTETQYF.

The chain carries TRBV7-8 and TRBJ2-1; D is unclear. The germline gives CDR1 SGHVS, CDR2 FQNEAQ. V lost 4 bases and J lost 2, with 15 bases in between. The CDR3 is 16 residues long. CDR3 loop: CASSSDSGGTYNEQFF. The CDR3 DNA reads as TGTGCCAGCAGCTCTGACTCTGGCGGTACCTACAATGAGCAGTTCTTC.

About this clonotype itself: A much larger clone differs from this one at a single base, so this may be a read error. The V and J genes are TRBV13 and TRBJ1-1; D is possibly TRBD1 (6 bases). Per germline, CDR1 PRHDT and CDR2 FYEKMQ (reference sequence). This CDR3 has 12 residues. The CDR3 DNA reads TGTACCAGCAGCACCAGGGGTGGTGGAGCTTTCTTT. The encoded protein is CTSSTRGGGAFF.

This chain uses TRBV29-1 with TRBJ1-1; 7 bases are shared with TRBD1. The CDR3 consists of 12 residues. Per the germline V gene, CDR1 is SQVTM and CDR2 is ANQGSEA. V lost 6 bases to trimming and J lost 5 bases; unmatched junction nucleotides: 6. The CDR3 DNA reads TGCAGCGTGAGGACAGGTGTGACTGAAGCTTTCTTT. This codes for CSVRTGVTEAFF.

This clonotype was detected only once. Germline is not matched at one junction end, which may reflect a read error. The chain recombines TRBV5-1 with TRBJ2-1; D not resolved. CDR1 is SGHRS, CDR2 YFSETQ, per germline. The CDR3 is made up of 15 amino acids. The CDR3 is CASSLATRSYNEQFF. Here the CDR3 DNA reads TGCGCCAGCAGTTTGGCGACACGGTCCTACAATGAGCAGTTCTTC.

The gene calls are TRBV5-1 and TRBJ2-7; 11 nucleotides match TRBD2. Germline V lookup: CDR1 SGHRS, CDR2 YFSETQ. The CDR3 length is 14 residues. Trimming cost V 9 bases and J 0 bases; bases outside gene matches: 5. The CDR3 sequence is CATTTSGSSYEQYF. CDR3 DNA: TGCGCCACCACCACTAGCGGGAGCTCCTACGAGCAGTACTTC.

The rearrangement uses TRBV29-1 and TRBJ1-2, with D uncertain. This CDR3 is 11 amino acids long. Looked up from germline, CDR1 is SQVTM and CDR2 is ANQGSEA. V was pared by 5 bases and J by 6 bases, with 10 bases between. The CDR3 here is CSVLLGNGYTF. The CDR3 DNA reads TGCAGCGTTCTCTTAGGGAATGGCTACACCTTC.

In regard to this clonotype: Sequence at one end of the junction differs from germline and may be a read error. The chain uses TRBV6-6 and TRBJ2-3; no clear D gene. Germline V gene data show CDR1 as MNHNY and CDR2 as SVGAGI (reference sequence). There are 16 residues in the CDR3. The CDR3 region is CACSPIADGVTVTQYF. The CDR3, as DNA: TGTGCCTGCAGTCCCATCGCGGATGGAGTCACAGTTACGCAGTATTTT.

The chain recombines TRBV28 with TRBJ2-5, with a tentative D call TRBD1 (6 bases). This CDR3 comprises 12 residues. CDR1 MDHEN and CDR2 SYDVKM come from the germline V gene. The CDR3 here is CAIRGLGETQYF. The CDR3 bases are TGTGCTATCAGGGGATTAGGGGAGACCCAGTACTTC.